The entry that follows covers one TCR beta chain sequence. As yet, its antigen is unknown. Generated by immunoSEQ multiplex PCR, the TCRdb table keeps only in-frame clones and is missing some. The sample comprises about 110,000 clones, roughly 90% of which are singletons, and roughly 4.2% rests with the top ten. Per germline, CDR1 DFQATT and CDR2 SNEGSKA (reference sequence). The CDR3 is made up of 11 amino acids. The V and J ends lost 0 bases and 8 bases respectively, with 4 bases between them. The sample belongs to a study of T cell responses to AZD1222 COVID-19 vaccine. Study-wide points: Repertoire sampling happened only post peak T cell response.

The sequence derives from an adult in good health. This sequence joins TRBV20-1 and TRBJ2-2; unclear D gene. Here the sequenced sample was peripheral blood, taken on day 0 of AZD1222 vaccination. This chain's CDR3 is CSARDRGELFF. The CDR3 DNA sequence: TGCAGTGCTAGAGATCGGGGGGAGCTGTTTTTT.